This T cell receptor beta chain was retrieved from a study of blood T cell repertoires in COVID-19. For the study at large: PBMCs, B-cell-depleted T cells, or T cells provided the cDNA or gDNA that made up the material.

The CDR3 loop spans 17 amino acids. Study processing details: Amplified reference gene primers provided the basis for estimating nucleated cell counts. Produced via immunoSEQ multiplex PCR; TCRdb's table is partial and in-frame only. That table supplies the V and J calls and clone size; D and trimming were determined from the DNA. The profile covers 120,000 to 150,000 clones, with 75% to 90% appearing a single time and around 6.5% taken by the ten largest. This receptor was obtained from an elderly man with acute or convalescent COVID-19. The V call is TRBV21-1, the J call TRBJ2-2; TRBD2, the table's D call, was not compared with the DNA. TRBV21-1 is given as a pseudogene. What was sequenced was peripheral blood. CDR3 protein: CASSKVDAAGGSGELFF. The CDR3 bases are TGTGCCAGCAGCAAAGTGGACGCGGCGGGAGGTTCTGGGGAGCTGTTTTTT.